Here is one T cell receptor (beta chain) with its context. The sample comes from a study of blood T cell repertoires in COVID-19. This CDR3 has 15 amino acids. Per germline, CDR1 KGHDR and CDR2 SFDVKD. V lost 5 bases and J 5 bases, leaving 18 bases between the germline ends. The assay was immunoSEQ multiplex PCR, and TCRdb's table has in-frame clones only and misses some. The sample includes about 400,000 clones, roughly 90% of them seen just once. Source material: PBMCs or T cells enriched from blood (not recorded which). The sequence was obtained from a woman aged 25 to 39 with acute COVID-19. The chain is built from TRBV24-1 and TRBJ2-7; TRBD1 is a possible D gene (8 bases). The CDR3: CATSAGGQAIHEQYF. In nucleotides, the CDR3 is TGTGCCACCAGTGCGGGGGGACAGGCTATCCACGAGCAGTACTTC.